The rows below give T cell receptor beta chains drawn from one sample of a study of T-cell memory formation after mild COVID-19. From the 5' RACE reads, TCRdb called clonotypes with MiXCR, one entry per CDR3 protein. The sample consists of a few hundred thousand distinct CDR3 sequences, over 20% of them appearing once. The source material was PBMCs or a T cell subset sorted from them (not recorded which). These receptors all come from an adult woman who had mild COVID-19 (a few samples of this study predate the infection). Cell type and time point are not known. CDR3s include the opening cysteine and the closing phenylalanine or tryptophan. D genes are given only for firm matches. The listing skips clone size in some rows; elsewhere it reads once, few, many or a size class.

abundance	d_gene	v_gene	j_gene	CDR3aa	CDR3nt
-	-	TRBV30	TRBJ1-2	CAWRDTGHGGGYTF	TGTGCCTGGAGAGACACAGGGCACGGGGGTGGCTACACCTTC
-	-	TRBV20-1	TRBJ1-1	CSARELGYYAFF	TGCAGTGCTAGAGAGTTGGGATACTACGCTTTCTTT
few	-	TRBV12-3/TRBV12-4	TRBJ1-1	CASSLGRAQAFF	TGTGCCAGCAGTTTAGGGAGGGCCCAAGCTTTCTTT
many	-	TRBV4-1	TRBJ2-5	CASSRGEGVPETQYF	TGCGCCAGCAGCCGCGGGGAGGGGGTCCCAGAGACCCAGTACTTC
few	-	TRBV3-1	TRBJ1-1	CASSPAGDAEAFF	TGTGCCAGCAGCCCTGCCGGGGACGCTGAAGCTTTCTTT
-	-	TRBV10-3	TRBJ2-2	CAISHLAENTGELFF	TGTGCCATCAGTCACTTAGCGGAGAACACCGGGGAGCTGTTTTTT
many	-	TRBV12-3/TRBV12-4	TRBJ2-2	CASRDSVGELFF	TGTGCCAGCAGAGATAGCGTCGGGGAGCTGTTTTTT
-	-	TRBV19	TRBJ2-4	CASSIVLAKNIQYF	TGTGCCAGTAGTATAGTTCTGGCCAAAAACATTCAGTACTTC
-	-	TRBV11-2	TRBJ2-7	CASSPFMGVPEQYF	TGTGCCAGCAGCCCCTTCATGGGGGTTCCCGAGCAGTACTTC
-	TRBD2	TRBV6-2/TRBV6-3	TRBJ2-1	CASSSSGSWYNEQFF	TGTGCCAGCAGCTCGAGCGGGAGCTGGTACAATGAGCAGTTCTTC
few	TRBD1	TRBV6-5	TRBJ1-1	CASSYTGTGSTEAFF	TGTGCCAGCAGTTACACCGGGACAGGGTCAACTGAAGCTTTCTTT
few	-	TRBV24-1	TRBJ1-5	CATSESRQSNQPQHF	TGTGCCACCAGTGAATCTCGACAGAGCAATCAGCCCCAGCATTTT
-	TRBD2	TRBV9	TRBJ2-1	CASSASGVIEQFF	TGTGCCAGCAGCGCGAGCGGGGTTATTGAGCAGTTCTTC
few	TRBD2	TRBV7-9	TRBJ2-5	CASSSGQEKGLAGVGTQYF	TGTGCCAGCAGCTCGGGACAGGAGAAGGGACTAGCGGGAGTCGGGACCCAGTACTTC
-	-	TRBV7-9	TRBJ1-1	CASTDQWTGNTEAFF	TGTGCCAGCACCGACCAATGGACCGGGAACACTGAAGCTTTCTTT
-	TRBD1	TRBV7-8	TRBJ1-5	CASSSYGTGGQPQHF	TGTGCCAGCAGCTCATACGGGACAGGGGGACAGCCCCAGCATTTT
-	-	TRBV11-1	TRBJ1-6	CASSLREFYNSPLHF	TGTGCCAGCAGCCTCCGGGAGTTCTATAATTCACCCCTCCACTTT
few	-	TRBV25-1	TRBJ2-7	CASRLTANSYEQYF	TGTGCCAGCAGATTGACAGCCAACTCCTACGAGCAGTACTTC
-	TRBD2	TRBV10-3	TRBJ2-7	CAISKTSGTGYEQYF	TGTGCCATCAGTAAGACTAGCGGGACAGGGTACGAGCAGTACTTC
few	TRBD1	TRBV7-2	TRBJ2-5	CASNRDRAETQYF	TGTGCCAGCAACCGGGACAGGGCAGAGACCCAGTACTTC
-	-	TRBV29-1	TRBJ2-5	CSVEDGRETQYF	TGCAGCGTTGAAGATGGTAGGGAGACCCAGTACTTC
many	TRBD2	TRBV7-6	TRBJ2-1	CASSLVAGGSYNEQFF	TGTGCCAGCAGCTTAGTTGCGGGGGGCTCCTACAATGAGCAGTTCTTC
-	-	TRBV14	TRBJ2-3	CASSQGGGAAQGTQYF	TGTGCCAGCAGCCAAGGAGGAGGAGCGGCTCAGGGTACGCAGTATTTT
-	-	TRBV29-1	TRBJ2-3	CSVELADSTDTQYF	TGCAGCGTTGAACTAGCTGATAGCACAGATACGCAGTATTTT
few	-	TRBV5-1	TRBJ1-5	CASSFSGRGDQPQHF	TGCGCCAGCAGCTTCAGCGGCAGGGGAGATCAGCCCCAGCATTTT
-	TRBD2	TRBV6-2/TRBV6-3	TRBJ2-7	CASSYGTSGRFYEQYF	TGTGCCAGCAGTTATGGGACTAGCGGGAGGTTTTACGAGCAGTACTTC
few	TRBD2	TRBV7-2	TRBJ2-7	CASSSSAGGPYEQYF	TGTGCCAGCAGCTCTTCAGCGGGAGGCCCTTACGAGCAGTACTTC
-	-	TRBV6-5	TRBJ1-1	CASSYSMNTEAFF	TGTGCCAGCAGTTACTCGATGAACACTGAAGCTTTCTTT
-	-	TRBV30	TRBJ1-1	CAWSASKNTEAFF	TGTGCCTGGAGTGCCAGCAAGAACACTGAAGCTTTCTTT
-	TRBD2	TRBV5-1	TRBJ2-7	CASSLGVTSGTPYEQYF	TGCGCCAGCAGCTTGGGGGTGACTAGCGGGACCCCCTACGAGCAGTACTTC
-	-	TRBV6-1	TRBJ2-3	CASTNPGTASTDTQYF	TGTGCCAGCACCAACCCGGGGACCGCTAGCACAGATACGCAGTATTTT
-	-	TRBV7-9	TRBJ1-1	CASSSDVPLNTEAFF	TGTGCCAGCAGCTCCGACGTCCCGCTGAACACTGAAGCTTTCTTT
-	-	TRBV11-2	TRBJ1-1	CASSFLGEARAEAFF	TGTGCCAGCAGCTTCCTCGGGGAAGCGAGAGCTGAAGCTTTCTTT
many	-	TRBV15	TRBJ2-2	CATRWDTGELFF	TGTGCCACCCGTTGGGACACCGGGGAGCTGTTTTTT
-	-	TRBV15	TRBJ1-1	CATSREWAREAFF	TGTGCCACCAGCAGAGAGTGGGCCAGAGAAGCTTTCTTT
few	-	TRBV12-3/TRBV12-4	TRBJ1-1	CASSWYAEAFF	TGTGCCAGCAGTTGGTACGCTGAAGCTTTCTTT
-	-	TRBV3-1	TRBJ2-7	CASSQTSYEQYF	TGTGCCAGCAGCCAAACTAGCTACGAGCAGTACTTC
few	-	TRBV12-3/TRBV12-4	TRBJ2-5	CASSPWVETETQYF	TGTGCCAGCAGCCCCTGGGTGGAGACGGAGACCCAGTACTTC
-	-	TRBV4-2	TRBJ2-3	CASSQDHGQGMADTQYF	TGTGCCAGCAGCCAAGATCACGGCCAGGGAATGGCAGATACGCAGTATTTT
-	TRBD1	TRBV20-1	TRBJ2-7	CSAWTGTGHPEQYF	TGCAGTGCTTGGACCGGGACAGGGCATCCCGAGCAGTACTTC
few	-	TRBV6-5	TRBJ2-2	CASSLGFRGSWDSGELFF	TGTGCCAGCAGCCTAGGATTCAGGGGCAGTTGGGATTCCGGGGAGCTGTTTTTT
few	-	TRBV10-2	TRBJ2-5	CASSELETQYF	TGCGCCAGCAGTGAGTTGGAGACCCAGTACTTC
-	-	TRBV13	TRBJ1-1	CASSLGKHQQNTEAFF	TGTGCCAGCAGCTTAGGCAAGCACCAGCAGAACACTGAAGCTTTCTTT
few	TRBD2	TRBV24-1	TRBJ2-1	CATSGASGSHNEQFF	TGTGCCACCTCCGGGGCTAGCGGGAGCCACAATGAGCAGTTCTTC
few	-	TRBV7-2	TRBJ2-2	CASSLRRTGELFF	TGTGCCAGCAGTCTCCGACGGACCGGGGAGCTGTTTTTT
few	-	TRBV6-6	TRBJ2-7	CASSYSPDRTWQYF	TGTGCCAGCAGTTACTCCCCAGACCGGACATGGCAGTACTTC
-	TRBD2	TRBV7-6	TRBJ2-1	CASSLHAGGPQSEQFF	TGTGCCAGCAGCTTACACGCGGGGGGGCCTCAGAGTGAGCAGTTCTTC
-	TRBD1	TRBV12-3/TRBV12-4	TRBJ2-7	CASSSAGTGGFAYEQYF	TGTGCCAGCAGTTCTGCCGGGACAGGGGGTTTTGCCTACGAGCAGTACTTC
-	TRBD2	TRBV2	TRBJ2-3	CASSEVSAGEDTQYF	TGTGCCAGCAGTGAAGTATCAGCGGGGGAGGATACGCAGTATTTT
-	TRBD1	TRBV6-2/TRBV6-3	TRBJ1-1	CASRAGGLNTEAFF	TGTGCCAGCCGCGCAGGGGGTTTGAACACTGAAGCTTTCTTT
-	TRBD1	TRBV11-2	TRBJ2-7	CASSSWGDRGYEQYF	TGTGCCAGCAGCTCATGGGGCGACAGGGGGTACGAGCAGTACTTC
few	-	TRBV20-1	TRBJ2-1	CSARVGALYNEQFF	TGCAGTGCTAGGGTGGGGGCACTCTACAATGAGCAGTTCTTC
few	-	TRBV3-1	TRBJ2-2	CASSQELALDTGELFF	TGTGCCAGCAGCCAAGAACTAGCCTTGGACACCGGGGAGCTGTTTTTT
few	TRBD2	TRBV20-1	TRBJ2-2	CSLAGGYTGELFF	TGCAGTCTAGCGGGGGGCTACACCGGGGAGCTGTTTTTT
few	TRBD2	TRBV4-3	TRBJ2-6	CASSQEGLAGVSGANVLTF	TGCGCCAGCAGCCAAGAGGGACTAGCGGGAGTTTCTGGGGCCAACGTCCTGACTTTC